This T cell receptor beta chain was sequenced during a study of neurological immune-mediated disorders. General study results and limits: HTLV-1-associated myelopathy ranked highest for TCR clonal expansion and multiple sclerosis lowest, beneath healthy controls.

TCRdb re-called the 5' RACE reads through MiXCR, storing one row per CDR3 protein. Of about 79,000 distinct CDR3 sequences listed, 12% to 15% are singletons. The germline gives CDR1 SGHAT, CDR2 FQNNGV. Trimming at V came to 5 bases and at J to 3 bases, leaving 5 bases not matched to a gene. The CDR3 spans 15 residues. Unsorted libraries were generated from 2 million PBMCs held at -80 degrees C. This clonotype appeared many times. As yet, its antigen is unknown. This receptor was obtained from a woman aged 45-65 years in good health. This chain links TRBV11-2 with TRBJ1-1, with 11 bases fitting TRBD1. The sample was PBMCs. The CDR3 sequence: CASSPRGQGDTEAFF. The CDR3 region has the DNA TGTGCCAGCAGCCCCAGGGGACAGGGGGACACTGAAGCTTTCTTT.